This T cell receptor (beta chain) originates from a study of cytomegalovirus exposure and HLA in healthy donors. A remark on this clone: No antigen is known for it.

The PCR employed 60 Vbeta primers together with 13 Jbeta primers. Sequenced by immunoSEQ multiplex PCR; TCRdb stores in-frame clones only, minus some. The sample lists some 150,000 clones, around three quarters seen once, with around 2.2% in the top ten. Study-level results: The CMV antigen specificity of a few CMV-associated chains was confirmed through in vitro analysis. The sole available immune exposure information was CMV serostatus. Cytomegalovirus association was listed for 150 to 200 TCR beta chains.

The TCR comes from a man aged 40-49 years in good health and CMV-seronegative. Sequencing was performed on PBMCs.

The CDR3 DNA sequence: TGCGCCAGCAGCCAAGACAGGGCCTCCTACGAGCAGTACTTC. It codes for CASSQDRASYEQYF. The J gene is TRBJ2-7, the V gene TRBV4-3; tentatively, D is TRBD1 (5 bases). CDR1 is LGHNA and CDR2 is YSLEER in the germline V gene. The CDR3 extends over 14 amino acids. The germline V and J ends were trimmed by 0 bases and 0 bases, with 6 bases remaining between them.